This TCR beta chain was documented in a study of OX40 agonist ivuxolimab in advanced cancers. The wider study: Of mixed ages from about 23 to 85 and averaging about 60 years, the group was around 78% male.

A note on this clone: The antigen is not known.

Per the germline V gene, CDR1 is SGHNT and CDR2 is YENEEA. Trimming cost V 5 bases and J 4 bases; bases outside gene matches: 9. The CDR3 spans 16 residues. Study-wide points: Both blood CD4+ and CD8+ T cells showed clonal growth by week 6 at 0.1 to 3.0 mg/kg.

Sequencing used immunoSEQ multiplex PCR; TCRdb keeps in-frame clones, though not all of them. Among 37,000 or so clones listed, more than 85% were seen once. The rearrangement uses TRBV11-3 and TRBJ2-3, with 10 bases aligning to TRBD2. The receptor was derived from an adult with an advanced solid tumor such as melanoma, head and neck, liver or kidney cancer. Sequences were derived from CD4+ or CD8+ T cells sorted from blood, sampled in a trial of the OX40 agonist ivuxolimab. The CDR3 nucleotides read TGTGCCAGCAGCCCCTATAGCGGGGGGCCGTCAGATACGCAGTATTTT. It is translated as CASSPYSGGPSDTQYF.